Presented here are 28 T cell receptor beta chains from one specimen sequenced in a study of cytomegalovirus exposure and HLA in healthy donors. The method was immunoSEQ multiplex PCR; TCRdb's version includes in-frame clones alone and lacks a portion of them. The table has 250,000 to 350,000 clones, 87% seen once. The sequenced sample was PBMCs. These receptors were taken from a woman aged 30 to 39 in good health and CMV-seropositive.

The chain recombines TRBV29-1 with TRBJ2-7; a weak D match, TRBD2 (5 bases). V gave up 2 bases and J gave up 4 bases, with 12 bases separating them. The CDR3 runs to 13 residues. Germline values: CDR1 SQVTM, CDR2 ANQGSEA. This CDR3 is CSVEPEGRYEQYF. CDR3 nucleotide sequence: TGCAGCGTTGAACCCGAGGGAAGGTACGAGCAGTACTTC.

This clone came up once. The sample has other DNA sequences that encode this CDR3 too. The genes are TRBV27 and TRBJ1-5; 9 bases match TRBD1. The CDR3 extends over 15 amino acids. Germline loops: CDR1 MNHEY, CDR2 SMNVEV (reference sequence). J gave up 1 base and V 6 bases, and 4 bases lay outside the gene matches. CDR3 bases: TGTGCCAGCAGCCGACAGGGGGTAAGCAATCAGCCCCAGCATTTT. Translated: CASSRQGVSNQPQHF.

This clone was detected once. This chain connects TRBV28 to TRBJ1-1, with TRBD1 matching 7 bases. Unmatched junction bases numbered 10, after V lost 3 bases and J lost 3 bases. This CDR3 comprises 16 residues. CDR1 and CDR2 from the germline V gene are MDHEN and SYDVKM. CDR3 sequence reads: CASSLGGGDADTEAFF. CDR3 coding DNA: TGTGCCAGCAGTTTGGGAGGGGGCGATGCGGACACTGAAGCTTTCTTT.

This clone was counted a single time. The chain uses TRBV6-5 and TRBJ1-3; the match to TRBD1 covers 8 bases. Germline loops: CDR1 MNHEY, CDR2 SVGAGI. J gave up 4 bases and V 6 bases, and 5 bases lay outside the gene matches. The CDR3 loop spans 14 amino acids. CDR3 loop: CASRQGVSGNTIYF. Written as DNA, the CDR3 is TGTGCCAGCAGACAGGGGGTTTCCGGAAACACCATATATTTT.

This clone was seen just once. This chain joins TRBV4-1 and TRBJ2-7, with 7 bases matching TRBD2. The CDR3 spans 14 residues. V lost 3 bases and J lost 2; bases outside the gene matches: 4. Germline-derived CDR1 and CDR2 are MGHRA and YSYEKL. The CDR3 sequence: CASSQGGSAYEQYF. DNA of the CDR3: TGCGCCAGCAGCCAGGGGGGGAGTGCCTACGAGCAGTACTTC.

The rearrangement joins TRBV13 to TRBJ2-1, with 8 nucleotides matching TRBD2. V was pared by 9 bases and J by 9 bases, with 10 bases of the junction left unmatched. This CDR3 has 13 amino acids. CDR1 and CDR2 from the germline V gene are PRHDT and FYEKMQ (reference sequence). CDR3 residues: CASTGTRVGEQFF. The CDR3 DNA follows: TGTGCCAGTACCGGGACTAGGGTTGGTGAGCAGTTCTTC.

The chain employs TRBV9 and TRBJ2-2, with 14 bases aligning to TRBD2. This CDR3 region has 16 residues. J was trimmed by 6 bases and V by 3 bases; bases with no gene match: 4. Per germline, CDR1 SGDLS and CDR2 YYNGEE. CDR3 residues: CASSAGLAGVPGELFF. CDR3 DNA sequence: TGTGCCAGCAGCGCGGGACTAGCGGGAGTTCCCGGGGAGCTGTTTTTT.

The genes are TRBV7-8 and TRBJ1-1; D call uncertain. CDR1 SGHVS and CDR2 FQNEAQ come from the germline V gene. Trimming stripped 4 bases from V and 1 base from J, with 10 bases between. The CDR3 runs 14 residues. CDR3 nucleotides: TGTGCCAGCAGCTCAACGGGAAGGAACACTGAAGCTTTCTTT. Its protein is CASSSTGRNTEAFF.

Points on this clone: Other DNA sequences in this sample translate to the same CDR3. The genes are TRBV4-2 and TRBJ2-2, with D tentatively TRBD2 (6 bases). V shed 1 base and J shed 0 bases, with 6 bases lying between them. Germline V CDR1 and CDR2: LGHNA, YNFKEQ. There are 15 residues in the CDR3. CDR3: CASSQAGANTGELFF. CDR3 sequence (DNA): TGTGCCAGCAGCCAAGCGGGGGCGAACACCGGGGAGCTGTTTTTT.

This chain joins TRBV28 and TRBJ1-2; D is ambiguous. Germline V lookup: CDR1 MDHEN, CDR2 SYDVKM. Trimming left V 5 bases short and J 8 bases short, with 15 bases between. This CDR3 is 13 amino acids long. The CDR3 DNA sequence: TGTGCCAGCAGTCCGGGTTTCGTCATGGGCTACACCTTC. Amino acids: CASSPGFVMGYTF.

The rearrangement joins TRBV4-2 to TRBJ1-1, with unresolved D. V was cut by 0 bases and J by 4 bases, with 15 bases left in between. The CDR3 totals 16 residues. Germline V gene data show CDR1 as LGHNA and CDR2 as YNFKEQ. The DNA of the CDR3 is TGTGCCAGCAGCCAAGATCTTTCCGGGGTGTCCACTGAAGCTTTCTTT. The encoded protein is CASSQDLSGVSTEAFF.

The CDR3 is CASSPMDRVRTYEQYF. In DNA, the CDR3 is TGTGCCAGCAGTCCAATGGACAGGGTCCGCACCTACGAGCAGTACTTC. The chain joins TRBV28 to TRBJ2-7; 8 nucleotides line up with TRBD1. V dropped 5 bases and J dropped 2; count of bases not matched to a gene: 11. The CDR3 sequence is 16 residues long. Germline CDR1 and CDR2: MDHEN and SYDVKM.

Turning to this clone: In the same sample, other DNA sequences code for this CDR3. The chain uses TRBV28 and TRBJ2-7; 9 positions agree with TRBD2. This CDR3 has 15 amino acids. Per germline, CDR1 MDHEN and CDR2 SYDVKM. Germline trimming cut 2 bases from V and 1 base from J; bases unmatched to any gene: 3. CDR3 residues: CASSLVGLASYEQYF. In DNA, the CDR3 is TGTGCCAGCAGTTTAGTCGGACTAGCGTCCTACGAGCAGTACTTC. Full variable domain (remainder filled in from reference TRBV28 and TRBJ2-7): DVKVTQSSRYLVKRTGEKVFLECVQDMDHENMFWYRQDPGLGLRLIYFSYDVKMKEKGDIPEGYSVSREKKERFSLILESASTNQTSMYLCASSLVGLASYEQYFGPGTRLTVT.

CDR3 bases: TGTGCCAGCAGTGAACCCAGACTGATCACTGAAGCTTTCTTT. Translating it yields CASSEPRLITEAFF. The chain couples TRBV6-1 to TRBJ1-1; no clear D gene. The CDR3 has 14 residues. CDR1 and CDR2 (germline): MNHNS, SASEGT. The ends were cut back, 2 bases at V and 4 bases at J, with 11 bases in the middle.

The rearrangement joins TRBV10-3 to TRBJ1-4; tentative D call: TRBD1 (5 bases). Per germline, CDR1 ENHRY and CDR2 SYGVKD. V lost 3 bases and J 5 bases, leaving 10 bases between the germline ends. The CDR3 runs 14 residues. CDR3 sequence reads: CAISDGTQNEKLFF. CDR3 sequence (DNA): TGTGCCATCAGTGATGGGACGCAGAATGAAAAACTGTTTTTT.

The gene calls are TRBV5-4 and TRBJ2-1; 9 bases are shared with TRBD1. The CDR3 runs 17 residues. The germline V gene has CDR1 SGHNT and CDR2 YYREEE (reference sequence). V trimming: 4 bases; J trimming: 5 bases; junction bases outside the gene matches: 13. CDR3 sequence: CASSPGMGTGSNNEQFF. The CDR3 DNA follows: TGTGCCAGCAGCCCGGGGATGGGGACAGGGTCCAACAATGAGCAGTTCTTC.

The CDR3 here is CSVDPLGNTEAFF. CDR3 coding DNA: TGCAGCGTTGACCCACTCGGGAACACTGAAGCTTTCTTT. This chain connects TRBV29-1 to TRBJ1-1; the D is unclear. This CDR3 is 13 amino acids long. The germline CDR1 and CDR2 sequences are SQVTM and ANQGSEA. Trimming pared 3 bases from V and 1 base from J, leaving 9 bases between.

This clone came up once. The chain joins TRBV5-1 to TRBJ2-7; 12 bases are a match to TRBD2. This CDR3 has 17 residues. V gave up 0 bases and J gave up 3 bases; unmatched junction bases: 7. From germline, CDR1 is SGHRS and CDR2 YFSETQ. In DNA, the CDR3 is TGCGCCAGCAGCTTGGCTGGGACTAGCGGGCCCGTCTACGAGCAGTACTTC. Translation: CASSLAGTSGPVYEQYF.

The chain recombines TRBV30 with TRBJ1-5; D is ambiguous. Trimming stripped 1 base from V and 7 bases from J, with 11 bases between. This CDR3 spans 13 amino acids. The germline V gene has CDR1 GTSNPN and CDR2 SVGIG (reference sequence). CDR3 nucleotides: TGTGCCTGGAGTGAAGGGTTCAGACAGCCCCAGCATTTT. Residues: CAWSEGFRQPQHF.

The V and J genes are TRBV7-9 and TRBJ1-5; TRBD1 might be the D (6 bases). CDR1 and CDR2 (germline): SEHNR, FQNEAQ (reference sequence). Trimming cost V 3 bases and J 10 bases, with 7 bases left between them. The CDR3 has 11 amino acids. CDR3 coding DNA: TGTGCCAGCAGCTTCAGGGGTCCCCAGCATTTT. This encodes CASSFRGPQHF. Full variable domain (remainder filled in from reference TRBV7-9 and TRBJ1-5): DTGVSQNPRHKITKRGQNVTFRCDPISEHNRLYWYRQTLGQGPEFLTYFQNEAQLEKSRLLSDRFSAERPKGSFSTLEIQRTEQGDSAMYLCASSFRGPQHFGDGTRLSIL.

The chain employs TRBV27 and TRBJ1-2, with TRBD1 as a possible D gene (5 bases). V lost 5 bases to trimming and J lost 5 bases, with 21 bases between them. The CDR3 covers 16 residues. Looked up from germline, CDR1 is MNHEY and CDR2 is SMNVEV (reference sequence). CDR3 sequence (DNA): TGTGCCAGCAGTCCCGCTTCAGGGCTTGCTATATATGGCTACACCTTC. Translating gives CASSPASGLAIYGYTF.

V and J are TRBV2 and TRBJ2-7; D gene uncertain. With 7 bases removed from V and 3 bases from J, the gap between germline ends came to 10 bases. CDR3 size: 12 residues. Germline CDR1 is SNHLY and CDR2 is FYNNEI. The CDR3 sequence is CASNRVSYEQYF. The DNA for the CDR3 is TGTGCCAGCAATAGGGTCAGCTACGAGCAGTACTTC.

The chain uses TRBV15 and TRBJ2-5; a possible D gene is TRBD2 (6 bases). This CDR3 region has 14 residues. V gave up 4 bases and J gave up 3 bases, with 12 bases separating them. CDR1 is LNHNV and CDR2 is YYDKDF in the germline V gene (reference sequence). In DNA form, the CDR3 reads TGTGCCACCAGCACCTGGGGGGAAGAAGAGACCCAGTACTTC. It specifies CATSTWGEEETQYF. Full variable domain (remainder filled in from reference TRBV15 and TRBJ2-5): DAMVIQNPRYQVTQFGKPVTLSCSQTLNHNVMYWYQQKSSQAPKLLFHYYDKDFNNEADTPDNFQSRRPNTSFCFLDIRSPGLGDTAMYLCATSTWGEEETQYFGPGTRLLVL.

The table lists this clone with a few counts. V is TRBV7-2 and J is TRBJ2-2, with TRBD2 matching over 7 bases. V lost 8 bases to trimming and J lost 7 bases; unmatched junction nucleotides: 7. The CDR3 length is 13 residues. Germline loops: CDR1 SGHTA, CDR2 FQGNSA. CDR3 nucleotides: TGTGCCAGCCCCGGACTAGGCGGCGGGGAGCTGTTTTTT. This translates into CASPGLGGGELFF.

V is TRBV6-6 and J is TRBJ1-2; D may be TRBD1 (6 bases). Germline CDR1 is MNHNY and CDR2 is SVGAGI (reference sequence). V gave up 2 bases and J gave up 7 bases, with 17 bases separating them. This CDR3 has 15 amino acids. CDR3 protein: CASSYAGTGRSGYTF. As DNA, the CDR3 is TGTGCCAGCAGTTACGCGGGTACAGGGCGTTCTGGCTACACCTTC.

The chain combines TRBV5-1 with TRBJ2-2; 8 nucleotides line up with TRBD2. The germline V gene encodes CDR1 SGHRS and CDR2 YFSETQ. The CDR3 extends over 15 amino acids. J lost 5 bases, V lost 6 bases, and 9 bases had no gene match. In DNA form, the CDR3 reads TGCGCCAGCACCGGGAGGGGGGCAAGGACCGGGGAGCTGTTTTTT. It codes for CASTGRGARTGELFF. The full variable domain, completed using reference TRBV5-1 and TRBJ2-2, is KAGVTQTPRYLIKTRGQQVTLSCSPISGHRSVSWYQQTPGQGLQFLFEYFSETQRNKGNFPGRFSGRQFSNSRSEMNVSTLELGDSALYLCASTGRGARTGELFFGEGSRLTVL.

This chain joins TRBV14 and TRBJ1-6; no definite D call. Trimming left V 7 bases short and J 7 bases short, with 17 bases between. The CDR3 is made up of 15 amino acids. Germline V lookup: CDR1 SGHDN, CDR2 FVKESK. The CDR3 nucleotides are TGTGCCAGCACCCCCCGGGGAGGCGTCAATTCACCCCTCCACTTT. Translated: CASTPRGGVNSPLHF.

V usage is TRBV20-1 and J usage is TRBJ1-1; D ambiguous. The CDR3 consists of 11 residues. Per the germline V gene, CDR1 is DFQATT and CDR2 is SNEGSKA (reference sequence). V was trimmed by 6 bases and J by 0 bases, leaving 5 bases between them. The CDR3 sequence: CSALLNTEAFF. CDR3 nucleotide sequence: TGCAGTGCACTGTTGAACACTGAAGCTTTCTTT.